The T cell receptor beta chain under discussion was sequenced for a study of CD8 T cells in Susac syndrome. RNA in amounts of about 0.5 to 1 ug was reverse transcribed with random hexamers. The amplification used immunoSEQ multiplex PCR on TCR beta CDR3; it spanned 54 Vbeta and 13 Jbeta. A single record per CDR3 protein comes from TCRdb applying MiXCR to the immunoSEQ multiplex PCR reads. The sample includes fewer than 200,000 distinct CDR3 sequences, about 95% of them seen just once. Sequencing of TCR beta was undertaken in CD8+ and CD4+ T cells derived from blood. CDR3 length equals 13 residues. V was cut by 6 bases and J by 3 bases, with 15 bases left in between. The germline V gene encodes CDR1 SQVTM and CDR2 ANQGSEA.

Sequencing was done on a sample of CD8+ T cells from PBMCs. The clonotype originates from a human donor with multiple sclerosis. The J gene is TRBJ2-7, the V gene TRBV29-1, with a possible D match to TRBD1 (5 bases). CDR3 sequence (DNA): TGCAGCGTAGTTTTCGGGCAGGGCTACGAGCAGTACTTC. Translating it yields CSVVFGQGYEQYF.